Presented here are 15 T cell receptor beta chains from one specimen sequenced in a study of T cell responses to AZD1222 COVID-19 vaccine. Generated by immunoSEQ multiplex PCR, the TCRdb table keeps only in-frame clones and is missing some. The sample has 150,000 to 200,000 clones, around 95% seen once. The sample consisted of peripheral blood, taken on day 0 of AZD1222 vaccination. Receptors originate from an adult in good health.

The V call is TRBV18, the J call TRBJ1-4; D is perhaps TRBD1 (6 bases). Germline V gives CDR1 KGHSH, CDR2 LQKENI. V was pared by 6 bases and J by 8 bases, with 19 bases between. The CDR3 contains 15 residues. The CDR3 sequence is CASSPAKGVGEKLFF. The CDR3 DNA follows: TGTGCCAGCTCCCCCGCTAAGGGGGTTGGGGAAAAACTGTTTTTT.

The sample holds a few counts of this clone. The chain combines TRBV6-4 with TRBJ2-3; TRBD2 matches 7 bases. This CDR3 has 15 residues. Germline CDR1 and CDR2: MRHNA and SNTAGT. J lost 4 bases, V lost 2 bases, and 6 bases had no gene match. The DNA for the CDR3 is TGTGCCAGCAGTGACGGCGGGAGTGAGTCAGATACGCAGTATTTT. Protein product: CASSDGGSESDTQYF.

This chain connects TRBV4-1 to TRBJ1-5; the D is unclear. The CDR3 totals 15 residues. Trimming shortened V by 0 bases and J by 8 bases, and 14 bases separated the two germline ends. The germline CDR1 and CDR2 sequences are MGHRA and YSYEKL. CDR3 amino acids: CASSQDAAPHEPQHF. The CDR3 coding sequence is TGCGCCAGCAGCCAAGATGCGGCTCCCCACGAGCCCCAGCATTTT.

The genes are TRBV6-5 and TRBJ1-4; 7 nucleotides match TRBD1. The CDR3 is 16 amino acids. Per germline, CDR1 MNHEY and CDR2 SVGAGI. Trimming at V came to 4 bases and at J to 3 bases, leaving 8 bases not matched to a gene. Written as DNA, the CDR3 is TGTGCCAGCAGTTCGGACAGGTTTGGAGCTAATGAAAAACTGTTTTTT. Translating it yields CASSSDRFGANEKLFF.

The chain joins TRBV24-1 to TRBJ2-7, with TRBD2 identical over 7 bases. The trim removed 3 bases at V and 6 bases at J, leaving 10 bases unmatched. The CDR3 covers 15 residues. CDR1 and CDR2 from the germline V gene are KGHDR and SFDVKD. Here the CDR3 DNA reads TGTGCCACCAGTGATCCCCAGCGGGATCGGCGCGAGCAGTACTTC. Translated: CATSDPQRDRREQYF.

A note on this clone: At one boundary the junction diverges from the germline segment, which might be a read error. The rearrangement joins TRBV2 to TRBJ2-1; 8 nucleotides match TRBD2. The CDR3 totals 14 residues. CDR1 SNHLY and CDR2 FYNNEI come from the germline V gene. The CDR3 bases are TGTGCCAACAGTGAATGGCAAGCGGGAGTTGAGCAGTTCTTC. This codes for CANSEWQAGVEQFF.

The chain couples TRBV27 to TRBJ1-2, with a weak D call TRBD1 (5 bases). V was pared by 2 bases and J by 3 bases, with 13 bases between. The V gene's germline CDR1 is MNHEY and CDR2 SMNVEV (reference sequence). This CDR3 comprises 15 residues. The CDR3 DNA reads as TGTGCCAGCAGTTTAGAGTGGGGGAATTACTATGGCTACACCTTC. Encoded protein: CASSLEWGNYYGYTF.

This chain connects TRBV10-3 to TRBJ1-2; D is undetermined. Germline V gene lookup returns CDR1 ENHRY and CDR2 SYGVKD. Trimming stripped 1 base from V and 1 base from J, with 13 bases between. The CDR3 has 16 residues. CDR3 loop: CAISELGTDLNYGYTF. The CDR3 bases are TGTGCCATCAGTGAGTTGGGTACCGATCTTAACTATGGCTACACCTTC.

The V and J genes are TRBV28 and TRBJ1-2; perhaps TRBD1 as D (6 bases). The CDR3 contains 14 residues. CDR1 and CDR2 (germline): MDHEN, SYDVKM. Trimming removed 2 bases at V and 7 bases at J, with 14 bases between. The CDR3 here is CASSLGTQGFGYTF. The CDR3 coding sequence is TGTGCCAGCAGTTTAGGTACTCAGGGGTTTGGCTACACCTTC.

The chain recombines TRBV27 with TRBJ1-5, with D possibly matching TRBD1 (6 bases). Germline CDR1 MNHEY, CDR2 SMNVEV (reference sequence). The CDR3 sequence is 13 residues long. CDR3 sequence: CASGQFVNQPQHF. CDR3 DNA: TGTGCTTCCGGACAGTTCGTCAATCAGCCCCAGCATTTT.

The rearrangement joins TRBV24-1 to TRBJ1-5; no clear D. Trimming stripped 3 bases from V and 6 bases from J, with 11 bases between. CDR3 length: 14 residues. Germline V gene sequence: CDR1 KGHDR, CDR2 SFDVKD. CDR3 region: CATSDPGPSQPQHF. CDR3 in DNA: TGTGCCACCAGTGATCCCGGACCCAGTCAGCCCCAGCATTTT.

J is TRBJ2-3 and V is TRBV18, with no clear D. The CDR3 consists of 13 residues. Germline V CDR1 and CDR2: KGHSH, LQKENI. The V end lost 2 bases, the J end lost 0 bases, and 3 bases lay between the germline ends. The CDR3 region is CASSPGSTDTQYF. Here the CDR3 DNA reads TGTGCCAGCTCACCAGGGAGCACAGATACGCAGTATTTT.

The V gene is TRBV28, the J gene TRBJ1-4, with D maybe TRBD1 (6 bases). The CDR3 has 17 amino acids. Between the trimmed V and J ends, which lost 6 bases and 0 bases, there was a span of 17 bases. Per the germline V gene, CDR1 is MDHEN and CDR2 is SYDVKM. The CDR3 DNA reads TGTGCCAGCAGAGAACCCACGGGGACACCAACTAATGAAAAACTGTTTTTT. Its translation: CASREPTGTPTNEKLFF.

This rearrangement joins TRBV7-3 to TRBJ1-3; D call uncertain. Germline CDR1 SGHTA, CDR2 FQGTGA. V dropped 5 bases and J dropped 3 bases, with 11 bases sitting between them. The CDR3 is made up of 14 amino acids. The CDR3 spells CASSPGSFGNTIYF. The DNA of the CDR3 is TGTGCCAGCAGCCCAGGCTCATTTGGAAACACCATATATTTT.

This chain joins TRBV28 and TRBJ1-2; D unresolved. V gave up 5 bases and J gave up 8 bases, with 3 bases separating them. Per the germline V gene, CDR1 is MDHEN and CDR2 is SYDVKM. CDR3 size: 9 residues. As DNA, the CDR3 is TGTGCCAGCAGTCCCGGCTACACCTTC. Translated, it gives CASSPGYTF.